This T cell receptor beta chain was documented in a study of CD8 T cells in ankylosing spondylitis. Germline CDR1 and CDR2: MGHRA and YSYEKL. The ends were cut back, 5 bases at V and 1 base at J, with 8 bases in the middle. This CDR3 has 13 amino acids. Each CDR3 protein gets one entry after TCRdb re-called the 5' RACE reads with MiXCR. The data show about 220,000 distinct CDR3 sequences, with 20% to 30% seen just once and 6.6% held by the top ten. The clonotype originates from a male donor with ankylosing spondylitis or in good health (not recorded which). The gene calls are TRBV4-1 and TRBJ1-2; D unresolved. Sample: blood, either unsorted or a sorted T cell fraction (not recorded which). The CDR3 sequence is CASSADGNYGYTF. The CDR3 DNA is TGCGCCAGCAGCGCGGACGGTAACTATGGCTACACCTTC.